Below are 14 T cell receptor beta chains sequenced from a single sample in a study of cytomegalovirus exposure and HLA in healthy donors. PCR involved 60 Vbeta and 13 Jbeta primers. TCRdb's copy holds only in-frame clones and misses some; the assay was immunoSEQ multiplex PCR. This table holds roughly 140,000 clones. The sequencing sample was made of PBMCs. The source of these receptors is a man aged 40-55 years in good health and CMV-seronegative.

V usage is TRBV5-1 and J usage is TRBJ1-1; 10 bases are a match to TRBD1. V lost 3 bases and J lost 1; bases outside the gene matches: 3. This CDR3 spans 15 amino acids. In germline, CDR1 is SGHRS, CDR2 YFSETQ. The CDR3 reads CASSSTGGGNTEAFF. The CDR3, as DNA: TGCGCCAGCAGCTCGACAGGGGGCGGGAACACTGAAGCTTTCTTT.

The V gene is TRBV29-1, the J gene TRBJ2-1, with D unresolved. V dropped 3 bases and J dropped 4 bases, with 10 bases sitting between them. Germline V gives CDR1 SQVTM, CDR2 ANQGSEA. The CDR3 spans 13 residues. The CDR3 sequence: CSVDSVSYNEQFF. The CDR3 nucleotides are TGCAGCGTTGACTCGGTTAGTTACAATGAGCAGTTCTTC.

The rearrangement links TRBV9 to TRBJ1-4; D is uncertain. Trimming shortened V by 2 bases and J by 0 bases, and 5 bases separated the two germline ends. Germline values: CDR1 SGDLS, CDR2 YYNGEE. This CDR3 has 14 residues. CDR3 DNA sequence: TGTGCCAGCAGCGTGGCTGCAACTAATGAAAAACTGTTTTTT. Residues: CASSVAATNEKLFF.

The chain is built from TRBV4-1 and TRBJ1-1; unclear D gene. The CDR3 sequence is 16 residues long. Per germline, CDR1 MGHRA and CDR2 YSYEKL. The V gene lost 1 base and the J gene lost 0 bases, with 12 bases spanning the gap. CDR3 residues: CASSQVPNTVNTEAFF. The CDR3 nucleotides read TGCGCCAGCAGCCAAGTCCCAAATACAGTGAACACTGAAGCTTTCTTT.

The chain recombines TRBV9 with TRBJ2-3; TRBD1 aligns across 9 bases. V shed 5 bases and J 2 bases; nucleotides not matched to a gene: 6. The CDR3 is 15 amino acids. CDR1 is SGDLS, CDR2 YYNGEE, per germline. The CDR3 protein is CASSLQGAYTDTQYF. DNA for the CDR3: TGTGCCAGCAGTTTACAGGGGGCCTACACAGATACGCAGTATTTT. Based on the CDR3 plus reference TRBV9 and TRBJ2-3, the full variable domain is DSGVTQTPKHLITATGQRVTLRCSPRSGDLSVYWYQQSLDQGLQFLIQYYNGEERAKGNILERFSAQQFPDLHSELNLSSLELGDSALYFCASSLQGAYTDTQYFGPGTRLTVL.

The V gene is TRBV4-2, the J gene TRBJ1-6, with D perhaps matching TRBD1 (6 bases). CDR1 and CDR2 (germline): LGHNA, YNFKEQ. The V gene lost 0 bases and the J gene lost 10 bases, with 16 bases spanning the gap. The CDR3 runs 16 residues. The CDR3 loop is CASSQEFRQDLSPLHF. CDR3 nucleotide sequence: TGTGCCAGCAGCCAAGAATTTCGACAGGATCTCTCACCCCTCCACTTT.

The rearrangement links TRBV5-1 to TRBJ2-5, with D perhaps TRBD1 (5 bases). V lost 5 bases to trimming and J lost 4 bases, with 15 bases between them. This CDR3 is 14 amino acids long. Germline CDR1 and CDR2: SGHRS and YFSETQ. The CDR3 reads CASRPQGIGETQYF. As DNA, the CDR3 is TGCGCCAGCAGACCCCAGGGAATCGGAGAGACCCAGTACTTC. The full variable domain, with the rest looked up from reference TRBV5-1 and TRBJ2-5, is KAGVTQTPRYLIKTRGQQVTLSCSPISGHRSVSWYQQTPGQGLQFLFEYFSETQRNKGNFPGRFSGRQFSNSRSEMNVSTLELGDSALYLCASRPQGIGETQYFGPGTRLLVL.

The rearrangement links TRBV6-4 to TRBJ1-2; D gene ambiguous. V was clipped by 5 bases and J by 0 bases, with 10 bases between them. The CDR3 length is 14 residues. Germline CDR1 and CDR2: MRHNA and SNTAGT. Written as DNA, the CDR3 is TGTGCCAGCAGTCCCGGGGTCTCTAACTATGGCTACACCTTC. Its translation is CASSPGVSNYGYTF.

The chain combines TRBV2 with TRBJ2-1; D may be TRBD2 (5 bases). Looked up from germline, CDR1 is SNHLY and CDR2 is FYNNEI. The germline V and J ends were trimmed by 4 bases and 4 bases, with 11 bases remaining between them. CDR3 length equals 14 residues. The DNA for the CDR3 is TGTGCCAGCAGTGGAAGATCGGGGTACAATGAGCAGTTCTTC. Protein: CASSGRSGYNEQFF.

V and J are TRBV7-3 and TRBJ2-7, with TRBD2 as a possible D gene (5 bases). The CDR3 consists of 15 residues. Per germline, CDR1 SGHTA and CDR2 FQGTGA. Trimming cost V 5 bases and J 0 bases, with 14 bases left between them. The CDR3 nucleotides are TGTGCCAGCAGCCTTTTTCCTGGGAGCTCCTACGAGCAGTACTTC. It specifies CASSLFPGSSYEQYF.

V is TRBV29-1 and J is TRBJ2-1; D is ambiguous. The germline V gene encodes CDR1 SQVTM and CDR2 ANQGSEA. Trimming took off 5 bases at V and 4 bases at J, with 12 bases between the two ends. The CDR3 is 13 amino acids. The DNA for the CDR3 is TGCAGCGTTAAGATGTCGGGTTACAATGAGCAGTTCTTC. Residues: CSVKMSGYNEQFF.

This chain connects TRBV15 to TRBJ2-5, with 9 positions matching TRBD1. V trimming: 5 bases; J trimming: 6 bases; junction bases outside the gene matches: 4. Germline V lookup: CDR1 LNHNV, CDR2 YYDKDF (reference sequence). The CDR3 is 13 residues long. The DNA of the CDR3 is TGTGCCACCAGCGGGACAGGGCTAAAGACCCAGTACTTC. Its translation: CATSGTGLKTQYF.

The chain combines TRBV4-3 with TRBJ1-2; D may be TRBD1 (6 bases). Germline V lookup: CDR1 LGHNA, CDR2 YSLEER. V lost 3 bases and J lost 8, with 13 bases in between. This CDR3 has 13 amino acids. The CDR3 sequence is CASSQSYREGYTF. The DNA of the CDR3 is TGCGCCAGCAGCCAGAGTTACAGGGAAGGCTACACCTTC.

This chain's CDR3 is CASSSALSGGMDTQYF. DNA of the CDR3: TGCGCCAGCAGCAGTGCCCTTAGCGGGGGGATGGATACGCAGTATTTT. The chain has TRBV5-1 and TRBJ2-3; 10 nucleotides agree with TRBD2. CDR1 and CDR2 from the germline V gene are SGHRS and YFSETQ. The V gene end was trimmed by 4 bases and the J gene end by 6 bases; junction bases not matched to a gene: 11. The CDR3 covers 16 residues.